This T cell receptor beta chain was captured in a study of OX40 agonist ivuxolimab in advanced cancers. Study background: Patient treatment consisted of intravenous ivuxolimab administration every 2 weeks at 0.01 to 10 mg/kg. Under the entry rules, prior anti-PD-1, anti-PD-L1 or anti-CTLA-4 therapy was allowed, and 40% had some.

The sample holds one count of this clone. The antigen remains undetermined. Enrollment shut out patients with autoimmune disease history or systemic immunosuppression. Measured with immunoSEQ multiplex PCR; TCRdb has only the in-frame clones, and not every one. The table includes around 100,000 clones, 75% to 90% detected once. Study-level results: Part of the nonresponder group also had normalized T-cell clonal expansion that was low.

The length of the CDR3 is 13 residues. CDR1 LGHNA and CDR2 YNFKEQ come from the germline V gene. Trimming removed 2 bases at V and 6 bases at J, with 8 bases between. The TCR was taken from an adult with an advanced solid tumor such as melanoma, head and neck, liver or kidney cancer. Sequencing was performed on CD4+ or CD8+ T cells sorted from blood, taken in a trial of the OX40 agonist ivuxolimab. The rearrangement joins TRBV4-2 to TRBJ2-1; weak D call: TRBD2 (5 bases). CDR3 sequence reads: CASSQLSGNEQFF. The CDR3 nucleotides are TGTGCCAGCAGCCAATTAAGCGGCAATGAGCAGTTCTTC.